Listed below are T cell receptor beta chains from one sample, sequenced in a study of coeliac disease. Method: immunoSEQ multiplex PCR; TCRdb's copy keeps in-frame clones and lacks some. Of fewer than 9,500 clones in the sample, 67% were seen once. Sequencing input: lamina propria lymphocytes from the gut. Receptor source: a woman aged 60-75 years with celiac disease. CDR3s leave out the opening cysteine and the closing phenylalanine or tryptophan. Expanded clones are given a class, and other clones once, few, many or no size at all.

clone_size v_call cdr3_aa
- TRBV28 ASRLAGDPYEQY
few TRBV9 ASSPLGGAIQETQY
- TRBV29-1 SVGTGDGYT
- TRBV7-2 ASSLAANYEQY
few TRBV6-6 ATVRGSTYEQY
- TRBV2 ASGVSGPEQY
- TRBV11-2 ASSSKGQWRERNTDTQY
- TRBV6-5 ASSAPWGQGYGYT
- TRBV7-2 ASSLFSDGELF
- TRBV18 ASSPPSGTFYEQY
few TRBV28 ASSSWNEQF
- TRBV7-6 ASSLGPGGESYT
- TRBV5-1 ASSLIGQGGTNEQF
few TRBV2 ASSGLGEGHTGELF
- TRBV6-6 ASKADGDLQY
- TRBV23-1 ASSQSTQRDGYEQY
- TRBV27 ASRKTGGMSPLH
- TRBV27 ATPRGARDTEAF
- TRBV7-3 ASSRPGLANTGELF
few TRBV29-1 SVQTSGIQTQY
- TRBV7-9 ASSRSTGVAFEQY
- TRBV9 ASSDRAAQGALGANVLT
few TRBV4-2 ASSQDINSNEQF
- TRBV4-3 ASSQVKSGTYEQY
few TRBV5-1 ASSLGFRGGQETQY
- TRBV7-9 ASSLGTVVSPLH
- TRBV4-2 ASSQVGGAYNEQF
few TRBV5-4 ASSGQGGYGYT